This passage covers 11 T cell receptor beta chains from one sample sequenced in a study of cytomegalovirus exposure and HLA in healthy donors. Use of 60 Vbeta and 13 Jbeta primers characterized the PCR. Measured with immunoSEQ multiplex PCR; TCRdb has only the in-frame clones, and not every one. The sample lists about 150,000 clones; 65% to 75% were seen once. Sequencing was done on a sample of PBMCs. The source of these receptors is a man aged 30 to 45 in good health and CMV-seronegative.

In its sample, this clone was seen once. The genes are TRBV19 and TRBJ2-1; 7 bases fit TRBD1. Trimming removed 5 bases from V and 11 bases from J; junction bases left unmatched: 9. Germline-derived CDR1 and CDR2 are LNHDA and SQIVND (reference sequence). This CDR3 contains 13 residues. This chain's CDR3 is CASSVDRDLQQFF. Written as DNA, the CDR3 is TGTGCCAGTAGTGTCGACAGGGACCTACAGCAGTTCTTC.

The chain employs TRBV2 and TRBJ2-7, with D possibly matching TRBD2 (6 bases). Per the germline V gene, CDR1 is SNHLY and CDR2 is FYNNEI. There are 14 residues in the CDR3. With 8 bases removed from V and 4 bases from J, the gap between germline ends came to 18 bases. The CDR3 nucleotides are TGTGCCAGCCGGTTTCCGGGGGATCGGTACGAGCAGTACTTC. Amino acid sequence: CASRFPGDRYEQYF.

The genes are TRBV5-1 and TRBJ2-2; possible D gene TRBD1, 6 bases. The CDR3 loop spans 16 amino acids. The V gene's germline CDR1 is SGHRS and CDR2 YFSETQ. Between the trimmed V and J ends, which lost 0 bases and 7 bases, there was a span of 16 bases. CDR3 amino acids: CASSLDGAGAGGELFF. Written as DNA, the CDR3 is TGCGCCAGCAGCTTGGACGGTGCAGGGGCCGGCGGGGAGCTGTTTTTT.

The V gene is TRBV6-1, the J gene TRBJ2-7, with D unclear. Germline V lookup: CDR1 MNHNS, CDR2 SASEGT. The CDR3 has 12 amino acids. Trimming left V 2 bases short and J 3 bases short, with 5 bases between. This CDR3 is CASSESGYEQYF. The DNA for the CDR3 is TGTGCCAGCAGTGAATCCGGCTACGAGCAGTACTTC.

V gene TRBV7-9 combines with J gene TRBJ2-7, with a tentative D call TRBD1 (6 bases). From germline, CDR1 is SEHNR and CDR2 FQNEAQ (reference sequence). Trimming stripped 5 bases from V and 2 bases from J, with 10 bases between. CDR3 length: 13 residues. CDR3 residues: CASSGQTTYEQYF. Here the CDR3 DNA reads TGTGCCAGCAGCGGACAGACGACCTACGAGCAGTACTTC.

The sample holds a few counts of this clone. J is TRBJ2-3 and V is TRBV9; TRBD2 agrees at 8 bases. Trimming took 3 bases from V and 2 from J; bases not matched to a gene: 5. This CDR3 is 15 amino acids long. Germline lookup yields CDR1 SGDLS and CDR2 YYNGEE. The CDR3 protein is CASSGLAGNTDTQYF. The CDR3 region has the DNA TGTGCCAGCAGCGGGTTAGCGGGGAACACAGATACGCAGTATTTT.

This clone was picked up one time. V gene TRBV7-3 combines with J gene TRBJ2-3; 10 bases are shared with TRBD1. V was clipped by 4 bases and J by 5 bases; unmatched bases: 3. The CDR3 runs to 14 residues. The germline V gene encodes CDR1 SGHTA and CDR2 FQGTGA. The CDR3 is CASSSRTGGDTQYF. The CDR3, as DNA: TGTGCCAGCAGCTCCCGGACAGGGGGAGATACGCAGTATTTT.

The rearrangement links TRBV2 to TRBJ1-1, with 7 bases fitting TRBD1. This CDR3 spans 12 amino acids. The V and J ends lost 7 bases and 5 bases, in that order; junction bases with no gene match: 4. The germline CDR1 and CDR2 sequences are SNHLY and FYNNEI. The CDR3 sequence: CASNRGGTEAFF. CDR3 sequence (DNA): TGTGCCAGCAACAGGGGAGGAACTGAAGCTTTCTTT.

The J gene is TRBJ1-2, the V gene TRBV5-1; D is perhaps TRBD1 (5 bases). The CDR3 is made up of 14 amino acids. Looked up from germline, CDR1 is SGHRS and CDR2 is YFSETQ. The V end lost 4 bases, the J end lost 0 bases, and 10 bases lay between the germline ends. Here the CDR3 DNA reads TGCGCCAGCAGCAGTGACAGCTCTAACTATGGCTACACCTTC. Translating gives CASSSDSSNYGYTF.

This clone was detected once. The chain is built from TRBV4-3 and TRBJ1-1; 12 bases are a match to TRBD1. CDR1 and CDR2 from the germline V gene are LGHNA and YSLEER. J was trimmed by 7 bases and V by 1 base; bases with no gene match: 7. The CDR3 spans 16 residues. The CDR3 nucleotides are TGCGCCAGCAGCCAAGTGGGGACAGGGGGCTTTGGTGAAGCTTTCTTT. It encodes CASSQVGTGGFGEAFF.

The chain carries TRBV6-1 and TRBJ2-7; the match to TRBD2 covers 11 bases. The CDR3 extends over 15 amino acids. Germline CDR1 MNHNS, CDR2 SASEGT. V was pared by 5 bases and J by 2 bases, with 5 bases of the junction left unmatched. CDR3 nucleotides: TGTGCCAGCAGTCGGCTAGCGGGGGGTACCTACGAGCAGTACTTC. Protein sequence: CASSRLAGGTYEQYF.